Below, 32 T cell receptor beta chains from the same sample are listed, as sequenced in a study of blood T cells in healthy people across ages. Combining a sample-barcoded 5' primer with a J-beta primer mix, a second PCR ran for roughly 6 to 11 cycles. TCRdb fed the 5' RACE reads into MiXCR, producing one record per CDR3 protein. The sample carries 1.5 million to 2 million distinct CDR3 sequences, roughly 30% recorded once. The source material was blood. The receptors shown here come from a woman in her thirties in good health.

The rearrangement uses TRBV10-3 and TRBJ1-1, with D possibly being TRBD1 (5 bases). The CDR3 sequence is 14 residues long. Germline CDR1 reads ENHRY; CDR2 reads SYGVKD. V was trimmed by 4 bases and J by 5 bases, leaving 14 bases between them. Here the CDR3 DNA reads TGTGCCATCAGTGGAGGCAGGGAGGGGACTGAAGCTTTCTTT. This encodes CAISGGREGTEAFF.

This clonotype was counted at least ten times. This chain connects TRBV5-1 to TRBJ2-7; D is unclear. In germline, CDR1 is SGHRS, CDR2 YFSETQ. This CDR3 contains 13 residues. V lost 0 bases and J 2 bases, leaving 6 bases between the germline ends. CDR3 nucleotide sequence: TGCGCCAGCAGCTTGGGTTTTGCCTACGAGCAGTACTTC. This sequence encodes CASSLGFAYEQYF.

The chain carries TRBV28 and TRBJ2-5; D gene ambiguous. The CDR3 covers 14 residues. The V end was cut by 3 bases, the J end by 1 base, with 9 bases between. The V gene's germline CDR1 is MDHEN and CDR2 SYDVKM. CDR3 protein: CASSFWSLQETQYF. The CDR3 DNA reads TGTGCCAGCAGTTTTTGGTCGCTCCAAGAGACCCAGTACTTC.

The V gene is TRBV20-1, the J gene TRBJ2-1; 8 nucleotides agree with TRBD2. V lost 6 bases, J lost 4 bases, and 17 bases stayed unmatched. Germline V CDR1 and CDR2: DFQATT, SNEGSKA (reference sequence). The CDR3 is 17 amino acids. Here the CDR3 DNA reads TGCAGTGCCCCCCGCTTGATAAGCGGGGGAGATTACAATGAGCAGTTCTTC. It translates to CSAPRLISGGDYNEQFF.

The chain carries TRBV9 and TRBJ2-1; the match to TRBD2 covers 9 bases. J gave up 7 bases and V 2 bases, and 7 bases lay outside the gene matches. Germline V lookup: CDR1 SGDLS, CDR2 YYNGEE. The CDR3 contains 15 residues. The DNA of the CDR3 is TGTGCCAGCAGCGTTGGGCTAGCGGGGCAGAATGAGCAGTTCTTC. Protein product: CASSVGLAGQNEQFF.

There are a few counts of this clonotype. This chain joins TRBV3-1 and TRBJ2-1; TRBD1 is a possible D gene (5 bases). Trimming left V 3 bases short and J 8 bases short, with 11 bases between. The CDR3 sequence is 13 residues long. Germline CDR1 LGHDT, CDR2 YNNKEL (reference sequence). CDR3 amino acids: CASSQLQGYEQFF. The CDR3 DNA reads TGTGCCAGCAGCCAGCTCCAGGGCTATGAGCAGTTCTTC.

V usage is TRBV6-1 and J usage is TRBJ2-4; 8 nucleotides align to TRBD1. Germline values: CDR1 MNHNS, CDR2 SASEGT. This CDR3 comprises 13 residues. V was pared by 4 bases and J by 6 bases, with 2 bases of the junction left unmatched. The CDR3 region has the DNA TGTGCCAGCAGTGCGGGACAGGCAAACATTCAGTACTTC. Translation: CASSAGQANIQYF.

The chain links TRBV7-6 to TRBJ1-2; D uncertain. Per germline, CDR1 SGHVS and CDR2 FNYEAQ. V lost 3 bases and J lost 4, with 12 bases in between. The CDR3 loop spans 14 amino acids. The CDR3 DNA sequence: TGTGCCAGCAGCTTGGGCCTATCTGGCTATGGCTACACCTTC. Translation gives CASSLGLSGYGYTF.

This clonotype occurred many times. The V gene is TRBV7-9, the J gene TRBJ1-2; D not certain. Trimming left V 1 base short and J 4 bases short, with 7 bases between. Per germline, CDR1 SEHNR and CDR2 FQNEAQ (reference sequence). The CDR3 has 13 amino acids. CDR3 in amino acids: CASSLGQIYGYTF. The CDR3, as DNA: TGTGCCAGCAGCTTAGGCCAGATCTATGGCTACACCTTC.

Points on this clonotype: Possible read error: a much larger clone is one base away. The chain combines TRBV10-3 with TRBJ2-4, with a possible D match to TRBD1 (7 bases). Germline V gene lookup returns CDR1 ENHRY and CDR2 SYGVKD. The CDR3 covers 14 residues. The V end lost 10 bases, the J end lost 15 bases, and 28 bases lay between the germline ends. The DNA for the CDR3 is TGTGCCACAAGAGGGGTTGGACAGGACTACGAGCGGTACTTC. Amino acid sequence: CATRGVGQDYERYF.

This clonotype was seen more than once but under ten times. The junction does not match germline at one end; this may be a read error. The chain combines TRBV5-1 with TRBJ2-1; no reliable D call. Germline CDR1 is SGHRS and CDR2 is YFSETQ. The CDR3 totals 15 residues. The chain's CDR3 is CASSLGDPSSNEQFF. The CDR3, as DNA: TGCGCCAGCAGCTTGGGGGATCCGTCCTCCAATGAGCAGTTCTTC.

This clonotype was found a few times. The V call is TRBV2, the J call TRBJ2-7; TRBD1 aligns across 7 bases. The CDR3 has 15 amino acids. Losses at the gene ends were 7 bases for V and 0 bases for J; bases not matched to a gene: 9. Germline CDR1 and CDR2: SNHLY and FYNNEI. CDR3 nucleotides: TGTGCCAGCAACCAAGACAGGGATGTCTCCTACGAGCAGTACTTC. It translates to CASNQDRDVSYEQYF. Complete variable domain (other parts from reference TRBV2 and TRBJ2-7): EPEVTQTPSHQVTQMGQEVILRCVPISNHLYFYWYRQILGQKVEFLVSFYNNEISEKSEIFDDQFSVERPDGSNFTLKIRSTKLEDSAMYFCASNQDRDVSYEQYFGPGTRLTVT.

The V gene is TRBV5-1, the J gene TRBJ2-4; D ambiguous. Matching the DNA end better, TRBJ2-7 makes the J call doubtful. The CDR3 consists of 15 residues. CDR1 is SGHRS, CDR2 YFSETQ, per germline. The chain's CDR3 is CASSPGWPQGYEQYF. The DNA for the CDR3 is TGCGCCAGCAGTCCCGGCTGGCCTCAAGGTTACGAGCAGTACTTC.

This clonotype has only a few counts. This sequence joins TRBV20-1 and TRBJ1-2; D is undetermined. V gave up 0 bases and J gave up 5 bases, with 10 bases separating them. CDR1 DFQATT and CDR2 SNEGSKA come from the germline V gene (reference sequence). This CDR3 region has 13 residues. The CDR3 bases are TGCAGTGCTAGAGATCTGTCGGGGTATGGCTACACCTTC. It translates to CSARDLSGYGYTF.

A remark on this clonotype: Mismatch with germline at one junction end may stem from a read error. CDR3: CASSTQQGRGTYEQNF. CDR3 in DNA: TGTGCCAGCAGCACTCAACAGGGAAGGGGAACCTACGAGCAGAACTTC. The chain links TRBV7-8 to TRBJ2-7; possible D gene TRBD1, 6 bases. Germline-derived CDR1 and CDR2 are SGHVS and FQNEAQ. This CDR3 has 16 residues.

This clonotype was seen a handful of times. CDR3 sequence (DNA): TGCGCCAGCAGCCAAGACTCGGGACTAGCGGGGGAGTTCCTATACGAGCAGTACTTC. Translating it yields CASSQDSGLAGEFLYEQYF. V gene TRBV4-1 combines with J gene TRBJ2-7; 14 nucleotides agree with TRBD2. The CDR3 has 19 residues. Germline values: CDR1 MGHRA, CDR2 YSYEKL. V lost 0 bases and J lost 4; bases outside the gene matches: 11.

This clonotype was found a few times. The chain carries TRBV20-1 and TRBJ1-6; D perhaps matches TRBD1 (5 bases). Germline CDR1 reads DFQATT; CDR2 reads SNEGSKA (reference sequence). The CDR3 runs to 14 residues. The V and J ends lost 2 bases and 7 bases respectively, with 12 bases between them. CDR3: CSARPRGPNSPLHF. CDR3 sequence (DNA): TGCAGTGCTAGACCTCGGGGCCCCAATTCACCCCTCCACTTT.

This sequence joins TRBV4-1 and TRBJ1-2; 7 bases are shared with TRBD1. Germline values: CDR1 MGHRA, CDR2 YSYEKL. The CDR3 contains 15 residues. Trimming at V came to 0 bases and at J to 7 bases, leaving 8 bases not matched to a gene. In DNA, the CDR3 is TGCGCCAGCAGCCAAGAAGACAGGGACGTTGGTGGCTACACCTTC. It encodes CASSQEDRDVGGYTF.

This clonotype has more than one count but fewer than ten. The chain is built from TRBV20-1 and TRBJ2-1; D not certain. This CDR3 region has 10 residues. Germline CDR1 and CDR2: DFQATT and SNEGSKA (reference sequence). Trimming cost V 6 bases and J 8 bases, with 8 bases left between them. The CDR3 coding sequence is TGCAGTGCCAACGACTATGAGCAGTTCTTC. This translates into CSANDYEQFF.

This chain connects TRBV6-4 to TRBJ1-1; D remains unclear. In germline, CDR1 is MRHNA, CDR2 SNTAGT. V lost 6 bases and J lost 3, with 14 bases in between. The CDR3 is made up of 14 amino acids. The CDR3 loop is CASSPLRRDTEAFF. The CDR3 DNA sequence: TGTGCCAGCAGCCCACTGAGGCGGGACACTGAAGCTTTCTTT.

The V call is TRBV2, the J call TRBJ2-3, with 9 bases fitting TRBD1. CDR1 and CDR2 (germline): SNHLY, FYNNEI. V lost 4 bases, J lost 0 bases, and 2 bases stayed unmatched. This CDR3 is built from 15 residues. The CDR3: CASSADRGSTDTQYF. The CDR3 coding sequence is TGTGCCAGCAGTGCGGACAGGGGAAGCACAGATACGCAGTATTTT.

The genes are TRBV3-1 and TRBJ1-2; possibly TRBD1 for D (5 bases). The CDR3 totals 15 residues. Germline V gene data show CDR1 as LGHDT and CDR2 as YNNKEL (reference sequence). In nucleotides, the CDR3 is TGTGCTACTCACTCAAGGGCAGGAGGGGCCTATGGCTACACCTTC. This gives the protein CATHSRAGGAYGYTF.

The chain recombines TRBV27 with TRBJ2-2; 8 bases map to TRBD2. Germline-derived CDR1 and CDR2 are MNHEY and SMNVEV (reference sequence). Trimming took 4 bases from V and 3 from J; bases not matched to a gene: 4. This CDR3 contains 15 residues. DNA for the CDR3: TGTGCCAGCAGTTCGGGACTAGGCTACACCGGGGAGCTGTTTTTT. Translation gives CASSSGLGYTGELFF.

This CDR3 reads CASKSTSSYNEQFF. The CDR3 DNA reads TGCGCCAGCAAGAGCACGAGCTCCTACAATGAGCAGTTCTTC. The rearrangement joins TRBV5-1 to TRBJ2-1; no firm D call. Germline CDR1 SGHRS, CDR2 YFSETQ. This CDR3 has 14 residues. With 6 bases removed from V and 0 bases from J, the gap between germline ends came to 10 bases.

The CDR3 loop reads CASSPGTAPTNEKLFF. The CDR3 nucleotides read TGTGCCAGCAGCCCAGGGACAGCACCAACTAATGAAAAACTGTTTTTT. The chain uses TRBV7-9 and TRBJ1-4; 7 bases are a match to TRBD1. J was trimmed by 0 bases and V by 5 bases; bases with no gene match: 6. The CDR3 runs 16 residues. Per germline, CDR1 SEHNR and CDR2 FQNEAQ (reference sequence).

This clonotype was seen at least ten times. V usage is TRBV20-1 and J usage is TRBJ1-2; 7 nucleotides match TRBD1. Per the germline V gene, CDR1 is DFQATT and CDR2 is SNEGSKA (reference sequence). With V trimmed by 2 bases and J by 1 base, 4 bases remained unmatched. CDR3 length: 14 residues. CDR3 amino acids: CSARKGGDNYGYTF. CDR3 DNA sequence: TGCAGTGCTAGAAAAGGGGGCGATAACTATGGCTACACCTTC.

This clonotype was observed many times. The V call is TRBV20-1, the J call TRBJ2-3, with TRBD2 matching 10 bases. Germline lookup yields CDR1 DFQATT and CDR2 SNEGSKA (reference sequence). The CDR3 runs to 16 residues. V lost 4 bases and J lost 1; bases outside the gene matches: 8. CDR3 DNA sequence: TGCAGTGCTAAAACCCCCGGGACTAGCGGCACAGATACGCAGTATTTT. This sequence encodes CSAKTPGTSGTDTQYF.

This clonotype was counted a few times. The V and J genes are TRBV20-1 and TRBJ2-1; 8 bases map to TRBD2. The CDR3 has 16 residues. Germline V gives CDR1 DFQATT, CDR2 SNEGSKA (reference sequence). V shed 3 bases, J shed 6 bases, and the junction held 13 bases outside the gene matches. The CDR3 spells CSARGMGLGSSNEQFF. CDR3 coding DNA: TGCAGTGCTAGGGGGATGGGACTAGGGTCGAGCAATGAGCAGTTCTTC.

This clonotype was picked up one time. This chain uses TRBV9 with TRBJ2-1, with TRBD1 identical over 7 bases. CDR1 and CDR2 from the germline V gene are SGDLS and YYNGEE. Trimming took 0 bases from V and 8 from J; bases not matched to a gene: 2. The CDR3 runs 13 residues. The CDR3 nucleotides are TGTGCCAGCAGCGTAGGCACAGGGGATGAGCAGTTCTTC. Its protein product is CASSVGTGDEQFF.

The chain couples TRBV12-3 or TRBV12-4 to TRBJ2-3; 10 nucleotides match TRBD2. The CDR3 is 18 amino acids. After removal of 5 bases from V and 3 bases from J, the junction contained 14 bases not matched to a gene. CDR3 in amino acids: CASSRTSGESDVTDTQYF. CDR3 DNA: TGTGCCAGCAGTCGGACTAGCGGAGAGAGCGATGTAACAGATACGCAGTATTTT.

This clonotype was observed a few times. The chain recombines TRBV5-5 with TRBJ2-5; 15 positions match TRBD2. The ends lost 4 bases at V and 5 bases at J; junction bases unmatched: 9. The length of the CDR3 is 17 residues. Germline CDR1 is SGHKS and CDR2 is YYEKEE (reference sequence). CDR3 DNA: TGTGCCAGCAGCGCCGGGACTAGCGGGAGGCCAAGGGAGACCCAGTACTTC. Translating gives CASSAGTSGRPRETQYF.

This clonotype was seen only a few times. This chain joins TRBV6-1 and TRBJ2-1; D is uncertain. The germline V gene encodes CDR1 MNHNS and CDR2 SASEGT. The ends were cut back, 5 bases at V and 5 bases at J, with 7 bases in the middle. CDR3 size: 12 residues. This CDR3 is CASSHYHNEQFF. The CDR3 DNA reads as TGTGCCAGCAGTCATTACCACAATGAGCAGTTCTTC.